This T cell receptor beta chain is drawn from a study of human T cells and chemical hapten exposure. Specified time point: patch test 1, 2 weeks after DPC sensitization. The treatment: therapeutic diphenylcyclopropenone sensitization with weekly scalp DPC. One entry per CDR3 protein, called by TCRdb with MiXCR from the RACE reads. The sample carries tens of thousands of distinct CDR3 sequences, more than 30% recorded once. Here the sequenced sample was whole blood, taken in connection with sensitization to the hapten diphenylcyclopropenone (DPC). The source is a man in his forties with alopecia areata. Some clones in this sample may be carry-over from other donors' samples.

CDR3 DNA: TGTGCCAGCAGTTTTGGGGGGCGAGAGACCCAGTACTTC. It translates to CASSFGGRETQYF. The V gene is TRBV12-3 or TRBV12-4, the J gene TRBJ2-5, with D possibly being TRBD1 or TRBD2 (6 bases each). The V and J ends lost 3 bases and 4 bases respectively, with 9 bases between them. The CDR3 runs 13 residues.